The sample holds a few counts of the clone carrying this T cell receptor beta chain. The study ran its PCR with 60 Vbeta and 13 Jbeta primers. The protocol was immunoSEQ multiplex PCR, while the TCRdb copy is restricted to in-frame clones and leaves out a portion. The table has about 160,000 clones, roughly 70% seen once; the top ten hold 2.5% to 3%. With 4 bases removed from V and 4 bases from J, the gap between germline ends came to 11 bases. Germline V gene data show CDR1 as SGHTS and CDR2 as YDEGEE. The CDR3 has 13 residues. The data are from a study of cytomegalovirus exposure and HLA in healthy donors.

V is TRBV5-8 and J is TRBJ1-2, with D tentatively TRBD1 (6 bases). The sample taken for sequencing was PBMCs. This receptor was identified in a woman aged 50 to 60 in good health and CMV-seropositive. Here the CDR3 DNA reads TGTGCCAGCAGCACGCGGGGGGCCTATGGCTACACCTTC. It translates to CASSTRGAYGYTF.